This entry lists 25 T cell receptor beta chains sequenced from one sample in a study of blood T cell repertoires in COVID-19. Sequencing used immunoSEQ multiplex PCR; TCRdb keeps in-frame clones, though not all of them. The sample lists roughly 400,000 clones, around 87% seen once, with 2.3% in the top ten. The sequencing input was peripheral blood. The receptors here all came from a woman aged 60 to 75 with COVID-19, enrolled during active disease.

CDR3 in DNA: TGTGCCAGCAGCTTTCATAGCGGCACAGATACGCAGTATTTT. Protein: CASSFHSGTDTQYF. The chain combines TRBV5-8 with TRBJ2-3, with D perhaps TRBD2 (5 bases). Trimming shortened V by 2 bases and J by 1 base, and 8 bases separated the two germline ends. The length of the CDR3 is 14 residues. Germline lookup yields CDR1 SGHTS and CDR2 YDEGEE.

In regard to this clone: Within the sample, other DNA sequences also encode this same CDR3. The rearrangement uses TRBV15 and TRBJ1-6, with TRBD1 identical over 9 bases. The trim removed 3 bases at V and 7 bases at J, leaving 1 base unmatched. The CDR3 is made up of 14 amino acids. CDR1 and CDR2 (germline): LNHNV, YYDKDF (reference sequence). In DNA, the CDR3 is TGTGCCACCAGCAGGACAGGGGGAAATTCACCCCTCCACTTT. It codes for CATSRTGGNSPLHF.

The rearrangement links TRBV15 to TRBJ2-7; the D gene is possibly TRBD2 (6 bases). CDR3 size: 17 residues. CDR1 is LNHNV, CDR2 YYDKDF, per germline (reference sequence). Trimming took 5 bases from V and 0 from J, leaving 20 bases between them. CDR3 in amino acids: CATSARPGLRSSYEQYF. CDR3 DNA: TGTGCCACCAGCGCCCGACCGGGACTCAGAAGCTCCTACGAGCAGTACTTC. The full variable domain, with the rest looked up from reference TRBV15 and TRBJ2-7, is DAMVIQNPRYQVTQFGKPVTLSCSQTLNHNVMYWYQQKSSQAPKLLFHYYDKDFNNEADTPDNFQSRRPNTSFCFLDIRSPGLGDTAMYLCATSARPGLRSSYEQYFGPGTRLTVT.

The chain combines TRBV6-1 with TRBJ1-2, with 10 bases matching TRBD1. Trimming cost V 3 bases and J 1 base; bases outside gene matches: 2. Per germline, CDR1 MNHNS and CDR2 SASEGT. The CDR3 runs 15 residues. The CDR3 here is CASSERDRGNYGYTF. In DNA form, the CDR3 reads TGTGCCAGCAGTGAGAGGGACAGGGGTAACTATGGCTACACCTTC.

This chain joins TRBV11-2 and TRBJ2-2; no clear D gene. V lost 1 base, J lost 6 bases, and 3 bases lay in between. Germline V gene lookup returns CDR1 SGHAT and CDR2 FQNNGV. This CDR3 contains 12 residues. CDR3 in DNA: TGTGCCAGCAGCTTAGCTTCCGGGGAGCTGTTTTTT. Residues: CASSLASGELFF.

This chain links TRBV11-2 with TRBJ2-1; 7 nucleotides agree with TRBD2. Germline values: CDR1 SGHAT, CDR2 FQNNGV. The CDR3 covers 15 residues. The J segment lost 7 bases and the V segment lost 1 base, leaving 7 bases of the junction unmatched. CDR3 sequence: CASSLGAGWLNEQFF. In nucleotides, the CDR3 is TGTGCCAGCAGCTTAGGAGCGGGGTGGTTAAATGAGCAGTTCTTC.

The V call is TRBV5-6, the J call TRBJ1-4; 8 bases fit TRBD1. Germline trimming cut 3 bases from V and 3 bases from J; bases unmatched to any gene: 4. Germline CDR1 and CDR2: SGHDT and YYEEEE. The CDR3 consists of 15 residues. The CDR3 region is CASSWAGGPNEKLFF. CDR3 in DNA: TGTGCCAGCAGCTGGGCAGGGGGCCCTAATGAAAAACTGTTTTTT.

The chain links TRBV3-1 (or the pseudogene TRBV3-2) to TRBJ2-3; D remains unclear. The CDR3 length is 14 residues. The germline V gene encodes CDR1 LGHDT and CDR2 YNNKEL (reference sequence). V lost 4 bases, J lost 4 bases, and 12 bases lay in between. This chain's CDR3 is CASSLNGVPDTQYF. CDR3 coding DNA: TGTGCCAGCAGCCTTAATGGAGTGCCAGATACGCAGTATTTT.

About this clone itself: The sample has other DNA sequences that encode this CDR3 too. The chain employs TRBV18 and TRBJ1-2; 7 bases line up with TRBD1. Germline lookup yields CDR1 KGHSH and CDR2 LQKENI. Unmatched junction bases numbered 4, after V lost 3 bases and J lost 6 bases. This CDR3 has 13 residues. CDR3 region: CASSPRQGDGYTF. DNA for the CDR3: TGTGCCAGCTCACCTCGACAGGGTGATGGCTACACCTTC.

The chain recombines TRBV12-5 with TRBJ1-2; TRBD1 matches 8 bases. Germline CDR1 is LGHNT and CDR2 is FRNRAP. The ends lost 7 bases at V and 4 bases at J; junction bases unmatched: 8. CDR3 length equals 14 residues. The CDR3 sequence is CASARTGISYGYTF. In DNA form, the CDR3 reads TGTGCTAGTGCCCGGACAGGGATTAGCTATGGCTACACCTTC.

The chain is built from TRBV6-5 and TRBJ1-5; D is possibly TRBD1 (5 bases). This CDR3 has 13 amino acids. V lost 4 bases and J lost 2, with 6 bases in between. Germline CDR1 reads MNHEY; CDR2 reads SVGAGI. The chain's CDR3 is CASSWGGNQPQHF. The CDR3 DNA sequence: TGTGCCAGCAGTTGGGGGGGCAATCAGCCCCAGCATTTT.

This sequence joins TRBV18 and TRBJ1-2, with TRBD1 as a possible D gene (5 bases). The germline CDR1 and CDR2 sequences are KGHSH and LQKENI. V was cut by 6 bases and J by 8 bases, with 16 bases left in between. This CDR3 region has 13 residues. CDR3 sequence reads: CASSPGLSLGYTF. The CDR3 DNA reads TGTGCCAGCTCTCCGGGACTCAGCTTAGGCTACACCTTC.

To note about this clone: Within the sample, other DNA sequences also encode this same CDR3. The chain combines TRBV6-2 or TRBV6-3 with TRBJ2-7; D remains ambiguous. The CDR3 covers 11 residues. V dropped 5 bases and J dropped 6 bases, with 8 bases sitting between them. Germline CDR1 reads MNHEY; CDR2 reads SVGEGT. The CDR3 is CASSLGREQYF. DNA of the CDR3: TGTGCCAGCAGTCTAGGTCGCGAGCAGTACTTC.

The chain links TRBV6-5 to TRBJ2-7; D gene ambiguous. Trimming took off 4 bases at V and 3 bases at J, with 10 bases between the two ends. The germline gives CDR1 MNHEY, CDR2 SVGAGI. The CDR3 loop spans 13 amino acids. The CDR3 spells CASSSPIGYEQYF. CDR3 DNA: TGTGCCAGCAGTTCCCCTATTGGCTACGAGCAGTACTTC.

CDR3 in DNA: TGCGCCAGCAGCCCGGGACTGCGGGGAGGAAACACCATATATTTT. This gives the protein CASSPGLRGGNTIYF. This rearrangement joins TRBV5-1 to TRBJ1-3, with a tentative D call TRBD1 (5 bases). The CDR3 is 15 residues long. Per germline, CDR1 SGHRS and CDR2 YFSETQ. V lost 4 bases to trimming and J lost 4 bases, with 15 bases between them. Full variable domain (rest looked up from reference TRBV5-1 and TRBJ1-3): KAGVTQTPRYLIKTRGQQVTLSCSPISGHRSVSWYQQTPGQGLQFLFEYFSETQRNKGNFPGRFSGRQFSNSRSEMNVSTLELGDSALYLCASSPGLRGGNTIYFGEGSWLTVV.

The rearrangement joins TRBV5-1 to TRBJ2-5, with TRBD1 as a possible D gene (6 bases). Germline assignment: CDR1 SGHRS and CDR2 YFSETQ. Trimming pared 0 bases from V and 5 bases from J, leaving 14 bases between. The length of the CDR3 is 15 residues. In DNA form, the CDR3 reads TGCGCCAGCAGCTTGGGGGACACGGGCTACGAGACCCAGTACTTC. Translation: CASSLGDTGYETQYF.

The V and J genes are TRBV5-8 and TRBJ1-2; D not resolved. Germline lookup yields CDR1 SGHTS and CDR2 YDEGEE. This CDR3 spans 15 amino acids. Between the trimmed V and J ends, which lost 1 base and 0 bases, there was a span of 10 bases. The CDR3 DNA is TGTGCCAGCAGCTTGTACGAGGGAGCTAACTATGGCTACACCTTC. Translation: CASSLYEGANYGYTF. The full variable domain, rest sourced from reference TRBV5-8 and TRBJ1-2, is EAGVTQSPTHLIKTRGQQATLRCSPISGHTSVYWYQQALGLGLQFLLWYDEGEERNRGNFPPRFSGRQFPNYSSELNVNALELEDSALYLCASSLYEGANYGYTFGSGTRLTVV.

The rearrangement links TRBV2 to TRBJ2-5; unclear D gene. Germline V gene lookup returns CDR1 SNHLY and CDR2 FYNNEI. The CDR3 extends over 15 amino acids. Trimming left V 5 bases short and J 4 bases short, with 17 bases between. The CDR3, as DNA: TGTGCCAGCAGTCGACTCCAACCCCACATAGAGACCCAGTACTTC. It is translated as CASSRLQPHIETQYF.

The chain links TRBV5-4 to TRBJ1-6; TRBD1 is a possible D gene (6 bases). Per germline, CDR1 SGHNT and CDR2 YYREEE (reference sequence). The V and J ends lost 0 bases and 9 bases respectively, with 10 bases between them. This CDR3 spans 14 amino acids. The CDR3 protein is CASSLAGVGSPLHF. As DNA, the CDR3 is TGTGCCAGCAGCTTGGCAGGGGTGGGTTCACCCCTCCACTTT.

This rearrangement joins TRBV11-2 to TRBJ2-3; 7 bases fit TRBD2. Germline loops: CDR1 SGHAT, CDR2 FQNNGV. V was clipped by 3 bases and J by 1 base; unmatched bases: 10. The CDR3 extends over 17 amino acids. As DNA, the CDR3 is TGTGCCAGCAGCTTGGATGAGACTAGCCCCGGCACAGATACGCAGTATTTT. Translating it yields CASSLDETSPGTDTQYF.

The chain links TRBV6-6 to TRBJ2-4, with 9 bases identical to TRBD1. CDR3 length: 13 amino acids. The V segment lost 5 bases and the J segment 6 bases; nucleotides outside the gene matches: 2. Germline CDR1 MNHNY, CDR2 SVGAGI (reference sequence). The CDR3 is CASSVGQGNIQYF. CDR3 sequence (DNA): TGTGCCAGCAGTGTGGGACAGGGAAACATTCAGTACTTC.

V is TRBV2 and J is TRBJ1-2; D may be TRBD1 (6 bases). This CDR3 comprises 14 residues. V was trimmed by 8 bases and J by 4 bases, leaving 17 bases between them. The germline CDR1 and CDR2 sequences are SNHLY and FYNNEI. In DNA form, the CDR3 reads TGTGCCAGCCGCCTAGGGGGGGCAACCTATGGCTACACCTTC. As protein: CASRLGGATYGYTF.

The chain employs TRBV4-1 and TRBJ2-3; possible D gene TRBD1, 6 bases. CDR3 length: 16 residues. CDR1 is MGHRA and CDR2 is YSYEKL in the germline V gene. With 2 bases removed from V and 5 bases from J, the gap between germline ends came to 17 bases. The CDR3 reads CASSQSRGHAGDTQYF. CDR3 in DNA: TGCGCCAGCAGCCAATCCCGGGGACATGCAGGAGATACGCAGTATTTT.

The chain links TRBV7-8 to TRBJ1-2; D perhaps matches TRBD1 (5 bases). Deletions cut 5 bases from V and 6 bases from J, with 19 bases between. This CDR3 region has 15 residues. Looked up from germline, CDR1 is SGHVS and CDR2 is FQNEAQ. The CDR3 DNA sequence: TGTGCCAGCAGCCCTCCGGGACCCCCGGGAGATGGCTACACCTTC. Encoded protein: CASSPPGPPGDGYTF.

This clone was seen once. The chain employs TRBV7-8 and TRBJ1-3; D not certain. CDR3 length: 15 amino acids. CDR1 and CDR2 (germline): SGHVS, FQNEAQ. The germline V and J ends were trimmed by 8 bases and 3 bases, with 17 bases remaining between them. Written as DNA, the CDR3 is TGTGCCAGCTCCACATACAGCTCGGTTGGAAACACCATATATTTT. As protein: CASSTYSSVGNTIYF.